This is a list of T cell receptor beta chains from one sample in a study of cytomegalovirus exposure and HLA in healthy donors. TCRdb keeps only in-frame clones here, not all; method: immunoSEQ multiplex PCR. Here the sample spans 150,000 to 200,000 clones, 65% to 80% being singletons. The sequenced sample was PBMCs. The source of these receptors is a male donor in good health and CMV-seronegative. CDR3s include the opening cysteine and the closing phenylalanine or tryptophan. Fields, in order: D gene, clone size, V gene, J gene, CDR3 DNA, CDR3 protein. The D gene is left open where the match is weak. Clone size is given for some rows only: seen once, a few or many times, or a class if the clone is expanded.

D gene: -
clone size: -
V gene: TRBV7-2
J gene: TRBJ1-2
CDR3 DNA: TGTGCCAGCAGCTTGGCTACAGGCCCTCACTATGGCTACACCTTC
CDR3 protein: CASSLATGPHYGYTF

D gene: TRBD1
clone size: -
V gene: TRBV5-4
J gene: TRBJ2-5
CDR3 DNA: TGTGCCAGCAGCGATGGACAGGGGGCCCAAGAGACCCAGTACTTC
CDR3 protein: CASSDGQGAQETQYF

D gene: TRBD1
clone size: once
V gene: TRBV6-6
J gene: TRBJ1-2
CDR3 DNA: TGTGCCAGCAGTTACTTGGCTAGGGGGCAGGATGGCTACACCTTC
CDR3 protein: CASSYLARGQDGYTF

D gene: TRBD2
clone size: -
V gene: TRBV6-5
J gene: TRBJ2-1
CDR3 DNA: TGTGCCAGCAGTCCACCGGGACTAAACAATGAGCAGTTCTTC
CDR3 protein: CASSPPGLNNEQFF

D gene: -
clone size: -
V gene: TRBV7-6
J gene: TRBJ1-1
CDR3 DNA: TGTGCCGGCAGCTTGGGGCTAAACACTGAAGCTTTCTTT
CDR3 protein: CAGSLGLNTEAFF

D gene: TRBD1
clone size: -
V gene: TRBV19
J gene: TRBJ1-6
CDR3 DNA: TGTGCCAGTAGTCCCGACAGGGATCGGTATAATTCACCCCTCCACTTT
CDR3 protein: CASSPDRDRYNSPLHF

D gene: -
clone size: few
V gene: TRBV25-1
J gene: TRBJ1-3
CDR3 DNA: TGTGCCAGCAAGGGCCTCCCGGGGGGAAACACCATATATTTT
CDR3 protein: CASKGLPGGNTIYF

D gene: -
clone size: -
V gene: TRBV7-6
J gene: TRBJ1-5
CDR3 DNA: TGTGCCAGCAGCTTAGGATCAGGGGACCAGCCCCAGCATTTT
CDR3 protein: CASSLGSGDQPQHF

D gene: -
clone size: -
V gene: TRBV2
J gene: TRBJ1-6
CDR3 DNA: TGTGCCAGCAGTGCTTCCCCGGGTCCCTCTAATTCACCCCTCCACTTT
CDR3 protein: CASSASPGPSNSPLHF

D gene: -
clone size: -
V gene: TRBV10-3
J gene: TRBJ1-1
CDR3 DNA: TGTGCCATCAGTGTACAGGTAGTCGGGAACACTGAAGCTTTCTTT
CDR3 protein: CAISVQVVGNTEAFF

D gene: TRBD2
clone size: -
V gene: TRBV28
J gene: TRBJ2-7
CDR3 DNA: TGTGCCAGCAGTACCGCGGGACTAGCGGGGGGAGGATACGAGCAGTACTTC
CDR3 protein: CASSTAGLAGGGYEQYF

D gene: -
clone size: -
V gene: TRBV7-3
J gene: TRBJ2-7
CDR3 DNA: TGTGCCAGCAGCCCGGACAGCCAGGTTGTCGAGCAGTACTTC
CDR3 protein: CASSPDSQVVEQYF

D gene: -
clone size: -
V gene: TRBV7-2
J gene: TRBJ1-1
CDR3 DNA: TGTGCCAGCAGCTTCATCCAGGGTAGTGAAGCTTTCTTT
CDR3 protein: CASSFIQGSEAFF

D gene: -
clone size: once
V gene: TRBV5-1
J gene: TRBJ1-4
CDR3 DNA: TGCGCCAGCAGCCGCGGGACGGCTGTAACTAATGAAAAACTGTTTTTT
CDR3 protein: CASSRGTAVTNEKLFF

D gene: -
clone size: -
V gene: TRBV19
J gene: TRBJ1-4
CDR3 DNA: TGTGCCAGTAGTATAGCAGGGAGGTCTAATGAAAAACTGTTTTTT
CDR3 protein: CASSIAGRSNEKLFF

D gene: -
clone size: -
V gene: TRBV5-1
J gene: TRBJ1-4
CDR3 DNA: TGCGCCAGCAGCACCGGGGGAACTAATGAAAAACTGTTTTTT
CDR3 protein: CASSTGGTNEKLFF